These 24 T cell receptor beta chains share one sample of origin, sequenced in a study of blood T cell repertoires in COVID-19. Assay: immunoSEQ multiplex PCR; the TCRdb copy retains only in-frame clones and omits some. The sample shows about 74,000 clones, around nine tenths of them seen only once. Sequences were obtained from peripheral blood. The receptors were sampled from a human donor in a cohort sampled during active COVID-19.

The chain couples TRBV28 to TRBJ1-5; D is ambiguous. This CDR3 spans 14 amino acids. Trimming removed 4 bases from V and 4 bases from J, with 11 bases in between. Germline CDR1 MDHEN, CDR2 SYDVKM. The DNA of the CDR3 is TGTGCCAGCAGTTACGGAGGCACAAATCAGCCCCAGCATTTT. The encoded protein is CASSYGGTNQPQHF.

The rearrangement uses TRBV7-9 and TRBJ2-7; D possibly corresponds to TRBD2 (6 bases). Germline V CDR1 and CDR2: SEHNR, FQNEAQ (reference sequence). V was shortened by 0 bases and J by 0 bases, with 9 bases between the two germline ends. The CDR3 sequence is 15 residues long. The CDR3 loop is CASSLATSPSYEQYF. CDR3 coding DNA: TGTGCCAGCAGCTTAGCGACTAGTCCCTCCTACGAGCAGTACTTC.

The CDR3 reads CASSLAVSSYNEQFF. CDR3 coding DNA: TGTGCCAGCAGCTTGGCCGTCTCCTCCTACAATGAGCAGTTCTTC. This sequence joins TRBV5-6 and TRBJ2-1, with D hard to call. V lost 0 bases and J lost 0, with 7 bases in between. Germline V CDR1 and CDR2: SGHDT, YYEEEE. The CDR3 extends over 15 amino acids.

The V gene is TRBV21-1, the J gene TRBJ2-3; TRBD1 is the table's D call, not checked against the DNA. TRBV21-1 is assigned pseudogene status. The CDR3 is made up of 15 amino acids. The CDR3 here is CASSKERQGPDTQYF. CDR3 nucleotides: TGTGCCAGCAGCAAAGAGAGACAGGGACCAGATACGCAGTATTTT.

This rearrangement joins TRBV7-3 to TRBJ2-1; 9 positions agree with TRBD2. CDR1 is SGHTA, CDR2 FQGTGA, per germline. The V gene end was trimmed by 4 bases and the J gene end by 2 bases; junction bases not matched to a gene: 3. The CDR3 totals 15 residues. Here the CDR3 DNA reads TGTGCCAGCAGCTCTGGACTAGCGCCCTACAATGAGCAGTTCTTC. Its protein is CASSSGLAPYNEQFF.

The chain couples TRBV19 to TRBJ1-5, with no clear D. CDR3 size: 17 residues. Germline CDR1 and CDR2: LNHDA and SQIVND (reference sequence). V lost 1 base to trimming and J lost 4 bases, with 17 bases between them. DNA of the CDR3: TGTGCCAGTAGTATAGGAATAAAGAGCCCAGCGAATCAGCCCCAGCATTTT. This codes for CASSIGIKSPANQPQHF.

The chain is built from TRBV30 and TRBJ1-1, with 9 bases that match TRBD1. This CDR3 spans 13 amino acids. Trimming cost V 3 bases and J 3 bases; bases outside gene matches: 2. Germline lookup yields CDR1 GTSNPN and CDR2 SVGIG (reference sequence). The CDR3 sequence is CAWSDRGDTEAFF. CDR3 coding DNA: TGTGCCTGGAGCGACAGGGGGGACACTGAAGCTTTCTTT.

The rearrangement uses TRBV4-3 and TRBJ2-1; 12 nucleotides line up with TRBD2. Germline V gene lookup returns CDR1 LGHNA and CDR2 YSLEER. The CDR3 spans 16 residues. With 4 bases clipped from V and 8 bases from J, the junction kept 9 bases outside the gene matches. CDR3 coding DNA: TGCGCCAGCAGCCCGCAGACTAGCGGGAGAATCGATGAGCAGTTCTTC. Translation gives CASSPQTSGRIDEQFF.

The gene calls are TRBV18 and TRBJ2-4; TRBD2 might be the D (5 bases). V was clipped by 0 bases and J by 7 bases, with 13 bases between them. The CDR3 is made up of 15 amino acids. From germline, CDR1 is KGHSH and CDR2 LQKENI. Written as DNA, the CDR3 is TGTGCCAGCTCACCACCGGGCTCCCCGGGGAACATTCAGTACTTC. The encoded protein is CASSPPGSPGNIQYF. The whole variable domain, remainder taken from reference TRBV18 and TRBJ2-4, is NAGVMQNPRHLVRRRGQEARLRCSPMKGHSHVYWYRQLPEEGLKFMVYLQKENIIDESGMPKERFSAEFPKEGPSILRIQQVVRGDSAAYFCASSPPGSPGNIQYFGAGTRLSVL.

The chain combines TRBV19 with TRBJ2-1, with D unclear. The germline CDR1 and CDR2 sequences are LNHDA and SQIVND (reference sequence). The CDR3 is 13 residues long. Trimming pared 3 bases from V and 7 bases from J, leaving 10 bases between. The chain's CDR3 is CASSIILINEQFF. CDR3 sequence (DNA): TGTGCCAGTAGTATCATCCTAATAAATGAGCAGTTCTTC.

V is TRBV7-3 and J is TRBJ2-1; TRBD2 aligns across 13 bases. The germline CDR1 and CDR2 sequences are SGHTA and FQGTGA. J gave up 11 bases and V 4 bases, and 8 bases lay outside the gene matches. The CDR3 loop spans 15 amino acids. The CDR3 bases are TGTGCCAGCAGCTCCGAACTAGCGGGAGGGGGGCAGCAGTTCTTC. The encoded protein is CASSSELAGGGQQFF.

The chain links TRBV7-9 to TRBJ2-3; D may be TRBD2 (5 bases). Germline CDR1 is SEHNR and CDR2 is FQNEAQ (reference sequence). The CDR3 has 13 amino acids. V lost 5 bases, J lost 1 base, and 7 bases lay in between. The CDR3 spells CASSPRGTDTQYF. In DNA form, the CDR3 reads TGTGCCAGCAGCCCGAGGGGCACAGATACGCAGTATTTT. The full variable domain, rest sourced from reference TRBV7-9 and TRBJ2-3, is DTGVSQNPRHKITKRGQNVTFRCDPISEHNRLYWYRQTLGQGPEFLTYFQNEAQLEKSRLLSDRFSAERPKGSFSTLEIQRTEQGDSAMYLCASSPRGTDTQYFGPGTRLTVL.

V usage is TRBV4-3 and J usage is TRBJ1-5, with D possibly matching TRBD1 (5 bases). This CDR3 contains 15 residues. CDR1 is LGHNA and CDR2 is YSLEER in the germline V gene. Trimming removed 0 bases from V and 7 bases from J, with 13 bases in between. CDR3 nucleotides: TGCGCCAGCAGCCAAGATCCCCAGGGAGGGCAGCCCCAGCATTTT. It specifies CASSQDPQGGQPQHF.

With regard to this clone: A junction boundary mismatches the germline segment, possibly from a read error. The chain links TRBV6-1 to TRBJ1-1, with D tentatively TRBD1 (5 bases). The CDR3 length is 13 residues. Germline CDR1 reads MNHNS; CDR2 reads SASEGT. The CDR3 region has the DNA TGTGCCAGCAGCGAAGACAGGAACACTGAAGCTTTCTTT. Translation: CASSEDRNTEAFF.

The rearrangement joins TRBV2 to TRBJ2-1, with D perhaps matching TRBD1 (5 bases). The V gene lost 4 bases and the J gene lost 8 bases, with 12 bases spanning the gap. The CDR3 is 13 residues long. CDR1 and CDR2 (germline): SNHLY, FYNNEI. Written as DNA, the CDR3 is TGTGCCAGCAGTGGAGACAGATTGGATGAGCAGTTCTTC. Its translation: CASSGDRLDEQFF. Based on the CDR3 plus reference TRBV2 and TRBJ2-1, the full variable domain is EPEVTQTPSHQVTQMGQEVILRCVPISNHLYFYWYRQILGQKVEFLVSFYNNEISEKSEIFDDQFSVERPDGSNFTLKIRSTKLEDSAMYFCASSGDRLDEQFFGPGTRLTVL.

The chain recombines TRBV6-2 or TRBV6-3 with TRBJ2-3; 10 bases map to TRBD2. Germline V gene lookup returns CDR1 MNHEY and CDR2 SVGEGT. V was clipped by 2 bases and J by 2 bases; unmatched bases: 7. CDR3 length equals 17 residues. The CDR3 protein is CASSYSLAGAYTDTQYF. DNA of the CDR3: TGTGCCAGCAGTTACAGTCTAGCGGGAGCTTACACAGATACGCAGTATTTT.

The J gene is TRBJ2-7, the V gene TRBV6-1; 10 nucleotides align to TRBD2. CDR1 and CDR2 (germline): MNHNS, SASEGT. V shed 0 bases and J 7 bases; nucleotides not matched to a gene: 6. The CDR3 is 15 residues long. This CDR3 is CASSEAASGSEEQYF. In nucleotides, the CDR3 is TGTGCCAGCAGTGAAGCGGCTAGCGGGAGTGAAGAGCAGTACTTC.

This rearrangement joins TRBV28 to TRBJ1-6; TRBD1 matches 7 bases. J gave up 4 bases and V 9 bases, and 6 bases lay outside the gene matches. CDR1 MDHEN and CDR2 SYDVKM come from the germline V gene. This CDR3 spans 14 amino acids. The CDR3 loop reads CASRQGPYNSPLHF. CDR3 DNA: TGTGCCAGTCGACAGGGCCCTTATAATTCACCCCTCCACTTT.

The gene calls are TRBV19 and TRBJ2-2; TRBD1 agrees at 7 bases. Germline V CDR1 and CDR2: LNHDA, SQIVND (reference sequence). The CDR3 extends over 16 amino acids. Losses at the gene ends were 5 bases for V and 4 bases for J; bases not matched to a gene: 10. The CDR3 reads CASSPADRDLTGELFF. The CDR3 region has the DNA TGTGCCAGTAGTCCTGCTGACAGGGACCTCACCGGGGAGCTGTTTTTT. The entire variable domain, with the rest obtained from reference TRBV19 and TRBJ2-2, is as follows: DGGITQSPKYLFRKEGQNVTLSCEQNLNHDAMYWYRQDPGQGLRLIYYSQIVNDFQKGDIAEGYSVSREKKESFPLTVTSAQKNPTAFYLCASSPADRDLTGELFFGEGSRLTVL.

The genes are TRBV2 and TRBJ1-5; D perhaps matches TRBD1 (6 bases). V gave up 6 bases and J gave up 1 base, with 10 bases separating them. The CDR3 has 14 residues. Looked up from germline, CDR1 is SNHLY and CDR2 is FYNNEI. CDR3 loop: CASRPGTSNQPQHF. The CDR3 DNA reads TGTGCCAGCAGGCCCGGGACAAGCAATCAGCCCCAGCATTTT. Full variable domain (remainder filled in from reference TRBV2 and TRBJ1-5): EPEVTQTPSHQVTQMGQEVILRCVPISNHLYFYWYRQILGQKVEFLVSFYNNEISEKSEIFDDQFSVERPDGSNFTLKIRSTKLEDSAMYFCASRPGTSNQPQHFGDGTRLSIL.

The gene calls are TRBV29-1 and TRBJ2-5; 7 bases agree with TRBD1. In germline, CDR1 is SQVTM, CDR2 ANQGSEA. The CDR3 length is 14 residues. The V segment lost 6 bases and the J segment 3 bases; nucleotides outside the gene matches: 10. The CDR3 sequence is CSVSRDRKKETQYF. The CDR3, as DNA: TGCAGCGTAAGCCGGGACAGAAAAAAAGAGACCCAGTACTTC.

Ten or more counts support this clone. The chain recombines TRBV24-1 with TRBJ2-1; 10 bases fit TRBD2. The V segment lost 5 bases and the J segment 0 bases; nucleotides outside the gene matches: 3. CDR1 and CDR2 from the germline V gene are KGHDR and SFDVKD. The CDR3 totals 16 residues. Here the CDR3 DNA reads TGTGCCACCAGTGGTCCTAGCGGGAGCTCCTACAATGAGCAGTTCTTC. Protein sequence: CATSGPSGSSYNEQFF.

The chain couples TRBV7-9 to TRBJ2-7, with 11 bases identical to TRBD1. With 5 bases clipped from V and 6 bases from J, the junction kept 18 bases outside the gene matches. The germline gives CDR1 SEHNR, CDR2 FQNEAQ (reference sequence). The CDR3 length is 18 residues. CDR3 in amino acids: CASSPVVHEGTGGFEQYF. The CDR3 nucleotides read TGTGCCAGCAGCCCAGTCGTACATGAGGGGACAGGGGGTTTCGAGCAGTACTTC.

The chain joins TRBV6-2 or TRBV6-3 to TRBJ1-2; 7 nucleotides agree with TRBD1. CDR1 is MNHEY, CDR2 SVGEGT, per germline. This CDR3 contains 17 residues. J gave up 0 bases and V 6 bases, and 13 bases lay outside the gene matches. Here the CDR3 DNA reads TGTGCCAGCAGCTCCCTTCGACAGGGACCTACTAACTATGGCTACACCTTC. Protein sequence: CASSSLRQGPTNYGYTF.